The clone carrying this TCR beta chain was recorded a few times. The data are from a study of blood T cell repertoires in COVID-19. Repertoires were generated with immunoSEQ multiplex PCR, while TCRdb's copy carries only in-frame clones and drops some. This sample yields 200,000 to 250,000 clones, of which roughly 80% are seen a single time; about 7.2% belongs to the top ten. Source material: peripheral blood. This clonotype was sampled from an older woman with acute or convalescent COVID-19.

In nucleotides, the CDR3 is TGCAGCGTTGGCAGGGGCGCGAACACTGAAGCTTTCTTT. This codes for CSVGRGANTEAFF. V gene TRBV29-1 combines with J gene TRBJ1-1; D perhaps matches TRBD1 (6 bases). Germline V gives CDR1 SQVTM, CDR2 ANQGSEA. The CDR3 runs 13 residues. V lost 4 bases, J lost 1 base, and 10 bases lay in between.